The T cell receptor beta chain described here comes from a study of regulatory T cells in long-lasting Graves disease. The sample's time point: persistent/refractory GD, antithyroid drugs over 5 years with positive TRAb. PBMCs were the source of the RNA used for TCR sequencing. There are many counts of this clonotype. Construction of the TCR beta libraries employed iRepertoire HTBI primers in conjunction with Arm-PCR of CDR3 regions. Each CDR3 protein gets one entry after TCRdb re-called the multiplex PCR reads with MiXCR. The sample has fewer than 600,000 distinct CDR3 sequences, roughly 22% seen once. Trimming stripped 5 bases from V and 9 bases from J, with 17 bases between. The CDR3 spans 13 residues. The germline V gene encodes CDR1 MNHNS and CDR2 SASEGT.

This rearrangement joins TRBV6-1 to TRBJ2-7, with TRBD2 as a possible D gene (6 bases). The clonotype was recovered from a female donor with Graves disease. The material was peripheral blood mononuclear cells (PBMCs), obtained when the disease was refractory, from a patient treated with antithyroid drugs. In nucleotides, the CDR3 is TGTGCCAGCAGTCCGGGACTCCATTCCGTGCAGTACTTC. Its protein product is CASSPGLHSVQYF.